These 15 T cell receptor beta chains share one sample of origin, sequenced in a study of cytomegalovirus exposure and HLA in healthy donors. The PCR made use of 60 Vbeta and 13 Jbeta primers. Sequencing used immunoSEQ multiplex PCR; TCRdb keeps in-frame clones, though not all of them. The sample yields approximately 100,000 clones, roughly 77% seen once. The material sequenced was PBMCs. The receptor set was obtained from a man aged 35 to 55 in good health and CMV-seronegative.

J is TRBJ1-5 and V is TRBV19; TRBD1 is a possible D gene (6 bases). The germline gives CDR1 LNHDA, CDR2 SQIVND (reference sequence). Trimming removed 5 bases at V and 2 bases at J, with 16 bases between. CDR3 length: 16 amino acids. The CDR3 sequence: CASSFLQGSGNQPQHF. Written as DNA, the CDR3 is TGTGCCAGTAGTTTCCTCCAGGGGTCGGGCAATCAGCCCCAGCATTTT. The full variable domain, its missing parts supplied by reference TRBV19 and TRBJ1-5, is DGGITQSPKYLFRKEGQNVTLSCEQNLNHDAMYWYRQDPGQGLRLIYYSQIVNDFQKGDIAEGYSVSREKKESFPLTVTSAQKNPTAFYLCASSFLQGSGNQPQHFGDGTRLSIL.

The V and J genes are TRBV5-5 and TRBJ1-5; 7 bases are shared with TRBD1. V shed 4 bases, J shed 3 bases, and the junction held 13 bases outside the gene matches. Germline V CDR1 and CDR2: SGHKS, YYEKEE (reference sequence). The CDR3 has 17 residues. CDR3 region: CASSDVKGTEHNQPQHF. The DNA of the CDR3 is TGTGCCAGCAGCGATGTAAAAGGGACAGAGCACAATCAGCCCCAGCATTTT. Full variable domain (rest looked up from reference TRBV5-5 and TRBJ1-5): DAGVTQSPTHLIKTRGQQVTLRCSPISGHKSVSWYQQVLGQGPQFIFQYYEKEERGRGNFPDRFSARQFPNYSSELNVNALLLGDSALYLCASSDVKGTEHNQPQHFGDGTRLSIL.

This clone was counted once. The V gene is TRBV4-2, the J gene TRBJ1-6; no definite D call. The V and J ends lost 2 bases and 7 bases respectively, with 6 bases between them. The CDR3 has 13 residues. Germline CDR1 LGHNA, CDR2 YNFKEQ. CDR3 sequence reads: CASSQTRNSPLHF. CDR3 in DNA: TGTGCCAGCAGCCAAACGCGGAATTCACCCCTCCACTTT.

The gene calls are TRBV9 and TRBJ1-2; 10 nucleotides line up with TRBD1. CDR3 size: 14 residues. CDR1 and CDR2 (germline): SGDLS, YYNGEE. J gave up 2 bases and V 4 bases, and 2 bases lay outside the gene matches. The CDR3 DNA is TGTGCCAGCAGCACGGGACAGGGGAACTATGGCTACACCTTC. Amino acid sequence: CASSTGQGNYGYTF.

This clone was seen more than once but under ten times. The CDR3 DNA reads as TGTGCCAGCAGCCCTGGGACAGGGGTTCAGCCCCAGCATTTT. Translating gives CASSPGTGVQPQHF. This chain joins TRBV6-6 and TRBJ1-5, with 10 positions matching TRBD1. Germline-derived CDR1 and CDR2 are MNHNY and SVGAGI (reference sequence). This CDR3 is 14 amino acids long. Germline trimming cut 6 bases from V and 6 bases from J; bases unmatched to any gene: 5.

This clone has just one count. This chain joins TRBV12-5 and TRBJ2-5; tentative D call: TRBD1 (5 bases). With the DNA end fitting TRBJ2-7 better, the J assignment may be wrong. The germline gives CDR1 LGHNT, CDR2 FRNRAP. The CDR3 is 15 amino acids. CDR3 bases: TGTGCTAGTGGTTTGACTGGCAGGGTCTCCTACGAGCAGTACTTC. It codes for CASGLTGRVSYEQYF.

The genes are TRBV19 and TRBJ2-1; TRBD2 matches at 8 bases. Germline V gene data show CDR1 as LNHDA and CDR2 as SQIVND (reference sequence). Trimming took 4 bases from V and 4 from J; bases not matched to a gene: 9. The CDR3 totals 16 residues. The CDR3 reads CASSNAGGYFYNEQFF. In nucleotides, the CDR3 is TGTGCCAGTAGTAACGCGGGGGGCTACTTTTACAATGAGCAGTTCTTC.

The chain joins TRBV5-1 to TRBJ2-6; D ambiguous. In germline, CDR1 is SGHRS, CDR2 YFSETQ. This CDR3 comprises 17 residues. The V end lost 2 bases, the J end lost 0 bases, and 12 bases lay between the germline ends. The CDR3, as DNA: TGCGCCAGCAGCTTAAGGAGTCAAAGCTCTGGGGCCAACGTCCTGACTTTC. Residues: CASSLRSQSSGANVLTF.

V gene TRBV19 combines with J gene TRBJ1-5; D perhaps matches TRBD1 (6 bases). CDR3 length equals 15 residues. The ends were cut back, 5 bases at V and 5 bases at J, with 16 bases in the middle. Germline assignment: CDR1 LNHDA and CDR2 SQIVND (reference sequence). The CDR3 sequence: CASSGTTGADQPQHF. The CDR3, as DNA: TGTGCCAGTAGTGGGACGACAGGTGCGGATCAGCCCCAGCATTTT. The variable domain in full, completed from reference TRBV19 and TRBJ1-5, reads DGGITQSPKYLFRKEGQNVTLSCEQNLNHDAMYWYRQDPGQGLRLIYYSQIVNDFQKGDIAEGYSVSREKKESFPLTVTSAQKNPTAFYLCASSGTTGADQPQHFGDGTRLSIL.

The V call is TRBV7-9, the J call TRBJ2-1; 12 bases are shared with TRBD2. Trimming at V came to 0 bases and at J to 5 bases, leaving 5 bases not matched to a gene. CDR1 SEHNR and CDR2 FQNEAQ come from the germline V gene (reference sequence). The CDR3 loop spans 17 amino acids. This CDR3 reads CASSLALAGGPNNEQFF. DNA for the CDR3: TGTGCCAGCAGCTTAGCGCTAGCGGGGGGGCCGAACAATGAGCAGTTCTTC.

The chain joins TRBV11-1 to TRBJ1-6, with TRBD1 matching 9 bases. This CDR3 comprises 14 residues. J gave up 10 bases and V 3 bases, and 4 bases lay outside the gene matches. CDR1 is SGHAT and CDR2 is FQDESV in the germline V gene (reference sequence). CDR3 in amino acids: CASSFNRGLSPLHF. The CDR3 coding sequence is TGTGCCAGCAGCTTTAACAGGGGGCTGTCACCCCTCCACTTT.

The chain recombines TRBV27 with TRBJ2-1; the match to TRBD2 covers 7 bases. The CDR3 totals 16 residues. Per germline, CDR1 MNHEY and CDR2 SMNVEV (reference sequence). Trimming at V came to 1 base and at J to 4 bases, leaving 7 bases not matched to a gene. The CDR3 sequence: CASSLFRAGHYNEQFF. The DNA of the CDR3 is TGTGCCAGCAGTTTATTCAGAGCGGGGCATTACAATGAGCAGTTCTTC.

The V call is TRBV9, the J call TRBJ2-7; tentative D call: TRBD1 (5 bases). V was clipped by 6 bases and J by 3 bases, with 16 bases between them. The CDR3 spans 14 residues. Per germline, CDR1 SGDLS and CDR2 YYNGEE. The chain's CDR3 is CASNTGLGVYEQYF. Written as DNA, the CDR3 is TGTGCCAGCAACACAGGTCTCGGAGTCTACGAGCAGTACTTC.

This clone was seen only once. The chain is built from TRBV7-9 and TRBJ2-3; D uncertain. Germline CDR1 SEHNR, CDR2 FQNEAQ (reference sequence). The CDR3 runs to 12 residues. V lost 0 bases to trimming and J lost 6 bases, with 4 bases between them. The DNA of the CDR3 is TGTGCCAGCAGCTTAGCTTCGGATACGCAGTATTTT. It translates to CASSLASDTQYF.

The chain joins TRBV5-4 to TRBJ2-1; 10 bases align to TRBD2. Germline values: CDR1 SGHNT, CDR2 YYREEE (reference sequence). The CDR3 is 17 residues long. After removal of 4 bases from V and 0 bases from J, the junction contained 7 bases not matched to a gene. CDR3 sequence (DNA): TGTGCCAGCAGCCGATCACTAGCGGGGAGCTCCTACAATGAGCAGTTCTTC. As protein: CASSRSLAGSSYNEQFF.